This T cell receptor beta chain was sequenced for a study of T cell responses to AZD1222 COVID-19 vaccine (dated by TCRdb to the early 2020s). As for the study more broadly: AZD1222 recipients given second doses at about 4 weeks or at about 12 weeks were pooled, since spike-specific TCR depth and breadth were not found to differ between the two schedules. A total of more than 230 trial participants underwent TCR sequencing, of whom about 200 had received two doses of AZD1222 and around 25 had received two doses of the MenACWY control vaccine. Trial participants were enrolled into age subgroups of 18-55, 56-69 and 70-plus years, which contained about 150, 27 and 61 TCR-sequenced participants, respectively. The full study reports these points: Conclusions about previously exposed vaccinees are limited because only a handful of AZD1222 recipients were SARS-CoV-2 seropositive at baseline. The whole spike protein was spanned by vaccine-associated CD4 TCRs, and dominant responses were seen in regions 160-218 and 743-854. Spike-specific TCR breadth and depth rose significantly after two AZD1222 doses compared with day 0 and with MenACWY recipients. In the small 56-69-year group, the increase in depth fell short of significance, most likely because of low power. Nearly half of unique spike-specific TCRs reportedly recognized epitopes outside regions mutated in the B.1.351 and B.1.1.7 variants. Participants were mostly white British and included more females than males, and it was suggested by the authors that clonal diversity may have been underestimated. Because no day 14 peak-response samples were available, repertoires were characterized only after the peak T cell response.

Read against the paper, the sample's time point label means: baseline before first vaccination. Samples from vaccinated people were obtained from the UK trials COV001 and COV002, which included a single-blind randomized controlled phase 2/3 trial of AZD1222 (ChAdOx1 nCoV-19) in healthy adults. For TCRbeta chain sequencing, PBMC samples were collected from trial participants at day 0 and at day 28 after the second dose. The CDR3 regions of human TCRbeta chains were analyzed by immunosequencing. In the original analysis: TCRs in the repertoires were matched against a reference library of SARS-CoV-2-specific TCRs that had been generated with the MIRA antigen-specificity platform. Breadth meant the fraction of unique TCRs that were SARS-CoV-2-associated, whereas depth meant the fraction of total T cells that were SARS-CoV-2-associated. Using the MIRA data, each spike-specific TCR was mapped to the spike region that the TCR reacts to and placed in a CD4 or CD8 class. Log10-transformed breadth and depth values were compared by one-way ANOVA with Sidak's multiple comparisons tests. TCRdb carries this immuneACCESS record with in-frame sequences only. Its versions omit some clonotypes, under half of them owing to an unresolved V gene in the studies checked, with the rest unexplained. Clonal size and the V and J genes are those of that table, whereas D and trimming came from the DNA. This sample has 120,000 or so clones in its table, and about nine tenths of those were observed once. Roughly 7% of the sample lies in the top ten.

Notes on this clone: Its antigen remains undetermined. No base-level quality is on record; no much larger clone is a single base apart.

The sequencing used peripheral blood, collected on day 0 of AZD1222 vaccination. The receptor was derived from an adult in good health.

CDR3 region: CASTPKETGNRNEQFF. The sequence in DNA is TGTGCCAGCACCCCAAAGGAGACAGGGAATCGAAATGAGCAGTTCTTC. Rearrangement joined TRBV11-1 to TRBJ2-1, with TRBD1 matching 7 junction bases. The cysteine opens and the phenylalanine closes a CDR3 of 16 amino acids. Just CDR3 DNA is preserved here, 48 bases in frame from base 1. CDR1 and CDR2 are read off the germline V gene (reference sequence) as SGHAT and FQDESV. After removal of 7 bases from V and 7 bases from J, the junction retains 16 bases not matched to a gene.